This is a list of T cell receptor beta chains from one sample in a study of regulatory T cells in long-lasting Graves disease. TCRdb reanalysed the multiplex PCR reads using MiXCR and keeps one entry per CDR3 protein. The table lists 540,000 or so distinct CDR3 sequences, 13% of them singletons. These records were also assigned to another study, of T cells in Graves' hyperthyroidism and ophthalmopathy.

The source material was peripheral blood mononuclear cells (PBMCs), sampled at new diagnosis, from a patient treated with antithyroid drugs. The receptors shown here come from a young man with Graves disease. Each CDR3 is given with its conserved first and last residue. The D gene is left open where the match is weak. Only part of the rows carry a size: once, few, many, or a class if the clone is expanded.

many	TRBV2	TRBJ2-3	TRBD2	CAWALAGITDTQYF
many	TRBV29-1	TRBJ1-1	TRBD1	CSVGSGTVNTEAFF
many	TRBV12-3/TRBV12-4	TRBJ2-1	NA	CASSESPGLNEQFF
NA	TRBV27	TRBJ1-5	NA	CASSLGRGGGNQPQHF
many	TRBV7-2	TRBJ2-2	TRBD2	CASSKWTSGTGELFF
NA	TRBV5-1	TRBJ2-1	TRBD1	CASSSGTGSYNERFF
few	TRBV5-5	TRBJ1-1	TRBD1	CASSLTGAMNTEAFF
many	TRBV27	TRBJ2-5	TRBD2	CASSPAGLAGGPLETQYF
many	TRBV6-1	TRBJ2-3	TRBD2	CASTAGGFTDTQYF
many	TRBV9	TRBJ1-1	NA	CASSVGQEGTEAFF
NA	TRBV20-1	TRBJ2-1	TRBD2	CSARVASGSLYNEQFF
NA	TRBV30	TRBJ2-1	NA	CAYTTSLTPAYNEQFF
NA	TRBV19	TRBJ1-2	TRBD1	CASSIGGRGIGYTF
many	TRBV20-1	TRBJ1-4	TRBD1	CSARPSTGPGEKLFF
many	TRBV29-1	TRBJ1-1	NA	CSVTKSTADAFF
NA	TRBV10-2	TRBJ2-1	TRBD2	CASHPRAGVTYNEQFF
many	TRBV20-1	TRBJ2-7	NA	CSASAGTRSPYEQYF
many	TRBV24-1	TRBJ1-5	NA	CATSDQPDQPQHF
many	TRBV9	TRBJ2-7	TRBD1	CASSRDRVSYEQYF
many	TRBV12-3/TRBV12-4	TRBJ1-1	TRBD1	CASSPGQGTAEAFF
many	TRBV2	TRBJ2-7	NA	CASSLETGRYEQYF
many	TRBV20-1	TRBJ1-5	TRBD1	CSARGDSSNQPQHF
NA	TRBV12-3/TRBV12-4	TRBJ2-1	NA	CASSYARATNEQFF
many	TRBV5-1	TRBJ2-5	TRBD2	CASISGTSGGGTQYF
many	TRBV30	TRBJ1-5	NA	CAWAGTTEPGQPQHF
many	TRBV6-1	TRBJ2-1	NA	CASSGEAGPISYNEQFF
many	TRBV10-1	TRBJ2-2	TRBD2	CASSRRESTGELFF
many	TRBV29-1	TRBJ2-5	NA	CSGEVGGETQYF
NA	TRBV27	TRBJ2-1	TRBD1	CATSRQGYNEQFF
many	TRBV7-2	TRBJ1-1	NA	CASSLSTEAFF
many	TRBV12-3/TRBV12-4	TRBJ2-1	NA	CASSSSRSYNEQFF
few	TRBV6-2/TRBV6-3	TRBJ2-2	TRBD2	CASSYVFGTRDTGELFF
few	TRBV5-6	TRBJ1-1	TRBD1	CASSLGGQGKTRAFF
few	TRBV27	TRBJ2-1	NA	CASSPPGPWDEQFF
few	TRBV20-1	TRBJ2-1	TRBD2	CSAPGLGYEQFF
many	TRBV7-6	TRBJ2-1	NA	CASSLIGEQFF
many	TRBV24-1	TRBJ2-3	NA	CATSDTSTDTQYF